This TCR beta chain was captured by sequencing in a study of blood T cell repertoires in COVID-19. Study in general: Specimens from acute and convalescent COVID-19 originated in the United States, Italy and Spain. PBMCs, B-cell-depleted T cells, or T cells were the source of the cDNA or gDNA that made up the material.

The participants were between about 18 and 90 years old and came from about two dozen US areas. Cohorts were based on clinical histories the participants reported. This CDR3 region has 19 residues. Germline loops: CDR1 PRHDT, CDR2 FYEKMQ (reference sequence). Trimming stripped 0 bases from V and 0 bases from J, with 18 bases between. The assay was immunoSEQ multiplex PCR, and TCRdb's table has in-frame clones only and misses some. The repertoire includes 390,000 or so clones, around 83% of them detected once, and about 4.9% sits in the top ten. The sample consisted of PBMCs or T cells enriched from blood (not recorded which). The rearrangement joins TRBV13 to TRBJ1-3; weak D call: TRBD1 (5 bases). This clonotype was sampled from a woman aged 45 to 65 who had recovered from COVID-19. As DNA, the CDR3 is TGTGCCAGCAGCTTAGGGGGGCCCAAAGGGCCCCGCTCTGGAAACACCATATATTTT. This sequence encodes CASSLGGPKGPRSGNTIYF.